These 12 T cell receptor beta chains came from one sample sequenced in a study of blood T cell repertoires in COVID-19. Sequenced by immunoSEQ multiplex PCR; TCRdb stores in-frame clones only, minus some. The sample lists roughly 410,000 clones, about 89% occurring once. Sequencing input: peripheral blood. These receptors were collected from a woman between 55 and 75 years old with COVID-19, enrolled during active disease.

This rearrangement joins TRBV11-3 to TRBJ2-3; 10 bases agree with TRBD2. The CDR3 is 17 amino acids. V was clipped by 5 bases and J by 8 bases; unmatched bases: 16. Germline CDR1 and CDR2: SGHNT and YENEEA. The CDR3 coding sequence is TGTGCCAGCAGCCCCTCGCCCACTAGCGGGGTCAGGGGTACGCAGTATTTT. This gives the protein CASSPSPTSGVRGTQYF.

The chain is built from TRBV19 and TRBJ2-7; 7 bases are shared with TRBD1. V shed 6 bases, J shed 1 base, and the junction held 6 bases outside the gene matches. Per germline, CDR1 LNHDA and CDR2 SQIVND (reference sequence). The CDR3 contains 14 residues. In DNA, the CDR3 is TGTGCCAGTAGGTCGGGACAGCCTTCCTACGAGCAGTACTTC. This codes for CASRSGQPSYEQYF.

The chain has TRBV2 and TRBJ1-6; tentatively, D is TRBD1 (5 bases). V lost 8 bases and J 0 bases, leaving 20 bases between the germline ends. This CDR3 region has 18 residues. Per germline, CDR1 SNHLY and CDR2 FYNNEI. CDR3 nucleotide sequence: TGTGCCAGCCGGGGCGGGGAAATAGCGAGCTCCTATAATTCACCCCTCCACTTT. Protein sequence: CASRGGEIASSYNSPLHF.

This clone was seen more than once but under ten times. The chain employs TRBV6-2 or TRBV6-3 and TRBJ1-2; TRBD1 matches 7 bases. Per germline, CDR1 MNHEY and CDR2 SVGEGT. The CDR3 contains 14 residues. V dropped 6 bases and J dropped 5; count of bases not matched to a gene: 9. The chain's CDR3 is CASSPPRGPYGYTF. In DNA, the CDR3 is TGTGCCAGCAGCCCCCCGAGGGGGCCGTATGGCTACACCTTC.

This chain links TRBV5-1 with TRBJ1-1; D ambiguous. Germline CDR1 is SGHRS and CDR2 is YFSETQ. The CDR3 length is 14 residues. Trimming pared 5 bases from V and 3 bases from J, leaving 14 bases between. In nucleotides, the CDR3 is TGCGCCAGCAGGCGTCAACCATCGGACACTGAAGCTTTCTTT. It is translated as CASRRQPSDTEAFF.

This clone turned up a few times. The V and J genes are TRBV19 and TRBJ1-1, with a tentative D call TRBD1 (6 bases). V lost 7 bases and J 2 bases, leaving 14 bases between the germline ends. Germline V gives CDR1 LNHDA, CDR2 SQIVND (reference sequence). The CDR3 length is 14 residues. The CDR3 loop reads CASNMGAFNTEAFF. The CDR3 bases are TGTGCCAGTAATATGGGGGCTTTTAACACTGAAGCTTTCTTT.

The rearrangement links TRBV7-9 to TRBJ2-5, with a possible D match to TRBD1 (6 bases). Germline CDR1 reads SEHNR; CDR2 reads FQNEAQ (reference sequence). This CDR3 has 14 amino acids. The V end was cut by 5 bases, the J end by 5 bases, with 15 bases between. The CDR3 DNA reads as TGTGCCAGCAGCCCCCGGACAGCCGGGGAGACCCAGTACTTC. Translating it yields CASSPRTAGETQYF.

The chain joins TRBV13 to TRBJ1-6, with D possibly TRBD1 on 5 matching bases. Germline lookup yields CDR1 PRHDT and CDR2 FYEKMQ (reference sequence). The V end lost 2 bases, the J end lost 3 bases, and 14 bases lay between the germline ends. CDR3 length: 17 amino acids. CDR3 amino acids: CASSLIEGEGYNSPLHF. The CDR3, as DNA: TGTGCCAGCAGCTTAATAGAAGGGGAAGGCTATAATTCACCCCTCCACTTT.

This clone came up once. CDR3 region: CASTDFQGAAEAFF. CDR3 coding DNA: TGTGCCAGCACCGATTTCCAGGGGGCCGCTGAAGCTTTCTTT. The V and J genes are TRBV6-5 and TRBJ1-1; 8 nucleotides agree with TRBD1. The CDR3 totals 14 residues. Germline assignment: CDR1 MNHEY and CDR2 SVGAGI. V was pared by 7 bases and J by 6 bases, with 10 bases of the junction left unmatched.

This chain joins TRBV19 and TRBJ1-2, with 8 bases matching TRBD1. Germline lookup yields CDR1 LNHDA and CDR2 SQIVND (reference sequence). The junction had 5 bases not matched to a gene; V was cut back by 4 bases and J by 4 bases. The CDR3 sequence is 14 residues long. CDR3 loop: CASSTSGTGYGYTF. As DNA, the CDR3 is TGTGCCAGTAGTACTTCCGGGACAGGCTATGGCTACACCTTC.

This clone has a single count. V usage is TRBV5-4 and J usage is TRBJ2-7; D remains unclear. From germline, CDR1 is SGHNT and CDR2 YYREEE (reference sequence). Trimming removed 3 bases from V and 4 bases from J, with 14 bases in between. The CDR3 has 14 amino acids. As DNA, the CDR3 is TGTGCCAGCAGCTCGCCCCTGCGCCCGTACGAGCAGTACTTC. It encodes CASSSPLRPYEQYF.

This rearrangement joins TRBV9 to TRBJ1-2; D possibly corresponds to TRBD1 (5 bases). V lost 4 bases to trimming and J lost 0 bases, with 19 bases between them. Germline CDR1 reads SGDLS; CDR2 reads YYNGEE. This CDR3 contains 17 residues. The CDR3 protein is CASSFHRGARANYGYTF. CDR3 bases: TGTGCCAGCAGCTTTCATCGTGGGGCCCGTGCTAACTATGGCTACACCTTC.